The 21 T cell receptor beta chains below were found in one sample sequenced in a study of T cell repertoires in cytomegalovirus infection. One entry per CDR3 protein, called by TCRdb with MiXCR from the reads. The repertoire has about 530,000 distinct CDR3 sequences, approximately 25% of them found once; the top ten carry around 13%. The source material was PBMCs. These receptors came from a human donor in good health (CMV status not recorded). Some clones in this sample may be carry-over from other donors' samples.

CDR3 region: CASTKPSFAGELFF. CDR3 DNA sequence: TGTGCCAGCACCAAGCCCTCTTTCGCCGGGGAGCTGTTTTTT. The rearrangement links TRBV6-2 or TRBV6-3 to TRBJ2-2, with D hard to call. The ends were cut back, 7 bases at V and 6 bases at J, with 15 bases in the middle. The CDR3 is 14 residues long. CDR1 and CDR2 (germline): MNHEY, SVGEGT.

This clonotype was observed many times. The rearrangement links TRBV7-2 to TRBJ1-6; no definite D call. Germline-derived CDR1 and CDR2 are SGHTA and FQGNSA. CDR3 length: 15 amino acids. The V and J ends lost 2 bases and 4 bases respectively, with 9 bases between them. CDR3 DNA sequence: TGTGCCAGCAGCTTATCTCGATCGTATAATTCACCCCTCCACTTT. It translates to CASSLSRSYNSPLHF.

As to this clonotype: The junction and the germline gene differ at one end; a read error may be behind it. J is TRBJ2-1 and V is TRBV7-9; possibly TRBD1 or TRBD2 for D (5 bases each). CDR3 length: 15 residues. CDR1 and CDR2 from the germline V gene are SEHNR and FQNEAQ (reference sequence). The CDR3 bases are TGTGCCAGCAGCCGATCTGGGGGATGGTACAATGCGCAGTTCTTC. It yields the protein CASSRSGGWYNAQFF.

DNA for the CDR3: TGTGCCAGCAGCCAGACAGAAAACTATGGCTACACCTTC. It encodes CASSQTENYGYTF. The chain is built from TRBV7-3 and TRBJ1-2; D possibly corresponds to TRBD1 (5 bases). Per germline, CDR1 SGHTA and CDR2 FQGTGA. The CDR3 runs 13 residues. V was cut by 5 bases and J by 2 bases, with 9 bases left in between.

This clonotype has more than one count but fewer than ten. Written as DNA, the CDR3 is TGTGCCAGCAGCCCGCCCGGGGAGCAGTACTTC. Amino acids: CASSPPGEQYF. The chain joins TRBV11-2 to TRBJ2-7; no clear D. Trimming shortened V by 5 bases and J by 7 bases, and 9 bases separated the two germline ends. This CDR3 has 11 residues. Germline CDR1 is SGHAT and CDR2 is FQNNGV. The variable domain in full, completed from reference TRBV11-2 and TRBJ2-7, reads EAGVAQSPRYKIIEKRQSVAFWCNPISGHATLYWYQQILGQGPKLLIQFQNNGVVDDSQLPKDRFSAERLKGVDSTLKIQPAKLEDSAVYLCASSPPGEQYFGPGTRLTVT.

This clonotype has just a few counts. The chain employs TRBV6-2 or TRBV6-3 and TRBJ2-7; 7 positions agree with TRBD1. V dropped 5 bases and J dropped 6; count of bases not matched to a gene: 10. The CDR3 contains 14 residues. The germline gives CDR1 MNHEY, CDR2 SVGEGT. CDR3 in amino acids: CASSNRDRFSEQYV. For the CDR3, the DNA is TGTGCCAGCAGTAACAGGGACAGATTTTCCGAGCAGTACGTC.

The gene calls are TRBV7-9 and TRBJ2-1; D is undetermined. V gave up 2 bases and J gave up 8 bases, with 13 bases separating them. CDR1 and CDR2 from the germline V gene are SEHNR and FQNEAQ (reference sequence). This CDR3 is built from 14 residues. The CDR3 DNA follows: TGTGCCAGCAGCTTACCATGGGTTAAGGATGAGCAGTTCTTC. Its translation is CASSLPWVKDEQFF.

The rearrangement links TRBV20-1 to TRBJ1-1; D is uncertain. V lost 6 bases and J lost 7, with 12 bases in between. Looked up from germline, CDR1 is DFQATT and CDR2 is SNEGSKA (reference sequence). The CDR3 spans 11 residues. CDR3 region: CSAPRAVEAFF. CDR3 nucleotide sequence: TGCAGTGCACCAAGGGCGGTTGAAGCTTTCTTT.

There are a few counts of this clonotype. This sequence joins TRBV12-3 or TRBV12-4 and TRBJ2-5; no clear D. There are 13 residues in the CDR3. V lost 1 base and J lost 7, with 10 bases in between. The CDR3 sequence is CASSLGLKGTQYF. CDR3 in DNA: TGTGCCAGCAGTTTAGGCCTGAAAGGGACCCAGTACTTC.

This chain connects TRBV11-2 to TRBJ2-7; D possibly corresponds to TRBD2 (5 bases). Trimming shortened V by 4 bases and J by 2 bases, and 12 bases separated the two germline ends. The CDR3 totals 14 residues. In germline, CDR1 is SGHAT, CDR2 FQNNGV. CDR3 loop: CASSSSGMAYEQYV. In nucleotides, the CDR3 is TGTGCCAGCAGCTCTTCCGGGATGGCCTACGAGCAGTACGTC.

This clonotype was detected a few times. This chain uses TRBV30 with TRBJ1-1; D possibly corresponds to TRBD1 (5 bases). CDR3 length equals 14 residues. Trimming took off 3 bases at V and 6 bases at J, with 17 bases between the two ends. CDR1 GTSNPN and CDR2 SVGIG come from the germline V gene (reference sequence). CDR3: CAWSRGVGSAEAFF. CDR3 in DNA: TGTGCCTGGAGCCGGGGGGTGGGTTCGGCTGAAGCTTTCTTT.

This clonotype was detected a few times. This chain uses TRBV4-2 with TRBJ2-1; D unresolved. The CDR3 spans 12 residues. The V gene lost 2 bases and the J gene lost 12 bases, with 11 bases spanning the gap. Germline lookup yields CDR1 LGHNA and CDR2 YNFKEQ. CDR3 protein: CASSQPTYGQFF. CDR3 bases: TGTGCCAGCAGCCAACCCACTTACGGGCAGTTCTTC.

The CDR3 sequence is CASSQEAGRREQYF. The CDR3 DNA reads TGTGCCAGCAGCCAGGAAGCGGGCCGGCGCGAGCAGTACTTC. The chain links TRBV7-6 to TRBJ2-7; TRBD2 is a possible D gene (6 bases). The V and J ends lost 5 bases and 6 bases respectively, with 17 bases between them. The CDR3 consists of 14 residues. Germline lookup yields CDR1 SGHVS and CDR2 FNYEAQ.

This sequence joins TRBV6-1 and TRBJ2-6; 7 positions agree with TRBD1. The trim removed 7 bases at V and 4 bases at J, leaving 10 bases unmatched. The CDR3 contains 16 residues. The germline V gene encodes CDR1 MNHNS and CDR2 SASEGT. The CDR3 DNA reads TGTGCCAGCAAACAGAAGGGGGCATGGGGGGCCAACGTCCTGACTTTC. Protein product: CASKQKGAWGANVLTF.

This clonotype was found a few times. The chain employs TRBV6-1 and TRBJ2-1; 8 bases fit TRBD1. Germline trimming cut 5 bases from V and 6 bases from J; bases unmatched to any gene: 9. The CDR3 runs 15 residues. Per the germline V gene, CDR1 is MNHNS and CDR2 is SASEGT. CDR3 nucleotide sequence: TGTGCCAGCAGTATTCGACAGGGGAATCTCAATGAGCAGTTCTTC. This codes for CASSIRQGNLNEQFF.

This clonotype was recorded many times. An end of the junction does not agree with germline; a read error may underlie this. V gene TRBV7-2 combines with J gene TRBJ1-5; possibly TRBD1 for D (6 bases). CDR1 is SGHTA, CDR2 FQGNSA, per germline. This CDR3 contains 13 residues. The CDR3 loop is CASSLGGYQPQHF. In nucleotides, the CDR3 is TGTGCCAGCAGTTTAGGGGGGTATCAGCCCCAGCATTTT.

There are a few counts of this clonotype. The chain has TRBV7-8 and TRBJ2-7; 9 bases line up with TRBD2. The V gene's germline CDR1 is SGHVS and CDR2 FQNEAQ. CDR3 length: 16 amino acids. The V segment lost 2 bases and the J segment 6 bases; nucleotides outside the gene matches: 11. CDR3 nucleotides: TGTGCCAGCAGCTTACTGGGACTAGCTAATTACCTCGAGCAGTACGTC. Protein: CASSLLGLANYLEQYV.

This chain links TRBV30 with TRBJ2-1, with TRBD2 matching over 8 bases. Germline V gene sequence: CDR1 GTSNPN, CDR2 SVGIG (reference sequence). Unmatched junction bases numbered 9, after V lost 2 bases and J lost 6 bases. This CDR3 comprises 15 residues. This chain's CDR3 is CAWSLGLAGFNEQFF. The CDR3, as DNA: TGTGCCTGGAGTTTGGGTCTAGCGGGTTTCAATGAGCAGTTCTTC.

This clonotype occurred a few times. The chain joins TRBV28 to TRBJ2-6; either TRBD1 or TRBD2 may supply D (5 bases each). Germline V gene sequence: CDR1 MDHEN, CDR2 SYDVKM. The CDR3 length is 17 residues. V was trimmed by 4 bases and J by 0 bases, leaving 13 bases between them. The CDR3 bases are TGTGCCAGCAGTTCGTTTGGGGGAATCTCTGGGGCCAACGTCCTGACTTTC. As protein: CASSSFGGISGANVLTF.

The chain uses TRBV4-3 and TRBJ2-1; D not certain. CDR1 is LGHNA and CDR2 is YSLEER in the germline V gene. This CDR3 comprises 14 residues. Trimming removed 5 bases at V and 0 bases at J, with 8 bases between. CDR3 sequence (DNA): TGCGCCAGCAGCGGCGGCGGCTCCTACAATGAGCAGTTCTTC. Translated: CASSGGGSYNEQFF.

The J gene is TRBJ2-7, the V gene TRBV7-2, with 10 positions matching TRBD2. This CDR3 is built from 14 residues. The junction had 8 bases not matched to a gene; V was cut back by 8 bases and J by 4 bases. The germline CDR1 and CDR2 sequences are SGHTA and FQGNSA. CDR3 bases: TGTGCCAGCTCCCATAGCGGGAGGTGGTACGAGCAGTACTTC. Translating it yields CASSHSGRWYEQYF.